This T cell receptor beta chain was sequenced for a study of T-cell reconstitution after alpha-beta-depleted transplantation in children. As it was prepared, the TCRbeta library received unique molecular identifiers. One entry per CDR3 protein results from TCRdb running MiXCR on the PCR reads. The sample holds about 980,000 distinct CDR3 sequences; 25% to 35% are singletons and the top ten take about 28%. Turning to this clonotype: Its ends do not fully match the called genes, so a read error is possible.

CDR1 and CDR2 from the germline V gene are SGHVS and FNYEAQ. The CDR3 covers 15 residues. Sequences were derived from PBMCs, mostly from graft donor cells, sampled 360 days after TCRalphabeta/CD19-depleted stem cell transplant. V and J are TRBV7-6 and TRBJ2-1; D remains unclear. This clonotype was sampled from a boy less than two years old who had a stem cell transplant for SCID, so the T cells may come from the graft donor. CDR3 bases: TGTGCCAGCACCTTAGGTCCGGAACCTTACAATGAGCAGTTCTTC. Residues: CASTLGPEPYNEQFF.